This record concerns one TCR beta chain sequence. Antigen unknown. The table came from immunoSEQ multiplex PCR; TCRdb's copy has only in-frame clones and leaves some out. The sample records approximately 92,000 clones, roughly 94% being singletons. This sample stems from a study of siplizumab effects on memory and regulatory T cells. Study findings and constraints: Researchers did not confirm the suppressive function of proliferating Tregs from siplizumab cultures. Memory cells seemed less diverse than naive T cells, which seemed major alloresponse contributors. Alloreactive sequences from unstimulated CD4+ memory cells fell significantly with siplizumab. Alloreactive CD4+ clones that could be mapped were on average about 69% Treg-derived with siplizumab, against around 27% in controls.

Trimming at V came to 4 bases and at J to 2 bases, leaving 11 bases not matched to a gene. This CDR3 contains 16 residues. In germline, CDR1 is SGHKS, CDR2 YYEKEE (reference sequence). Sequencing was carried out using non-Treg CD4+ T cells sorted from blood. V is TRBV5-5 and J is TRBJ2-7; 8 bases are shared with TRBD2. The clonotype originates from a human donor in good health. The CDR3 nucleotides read TGTGCCAGCAGCCAGACGGGTGGTAGCGGGGCCTACGAGCAGTACTTC. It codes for CASSQTGGSGAYEQYF.